Listed below are T cell receptor beta chains from one sample, sequenced in a study of blood T cells in healthy people across ages. TCRdb ran MiXCR on the 5' RACE reads and lists one entry per CDR3 protein. The sample yields 700,000 to 950,000 distinct CDR3 sequences, nearly 60% seen once. Sequencing was carried out using blood. The receptor set was obtained from a man under 40 in good health. The CDR3 runs from the conserved cysteine through the conserved F or W. D genes are given only for firm matches.

D gene	J gene	V gene	CDR3 protein
NA	TRBJ2-1	TRBV19	CASRTSKSYNEQFF
NA	TRBJ1-4	TRBV6-6	CTSRNQIATNEKLFF
NA	TRBJ1-2	TRBV7-9	CASSFVGYGYTF
NA	TRBJ1-5	TRBV7-9	CASSIKNQPQHF
TRBD2	TRBJ2-5	TRBV7-9	CASSLDSRLANEQYF
NA	TRBJ1-2	TRBV7-2	CASSLEQYGYTF
NA	TRBJ2-5	TRBV29-1	CSAQSWSYQETQYF
TRBD1	TRBJ2-7	TRBV12-3/TRBV12-4	CASSNLGQGPYEQYF
TRBD1	TRBJ1-4	TRBV20-1	CSAQRDRGNEKLFF
NA	TRBJ2-5	TRBV19	CATSTTGRQETQYF
NA	TRBJ2-7	TRBV11-1	CASSPYGANYEQYF
NA	TRBJ1-5	TRBV5-1	CASSPSPGHLPQHF
TRBD1	TRBJ2-2	TRBV6-1	CASSDDREHYKGELFF
NA	TRBJ2-1	TRBV6-2/TRBV6-3	CASSYGSLYNEQFF
TRBD2	TRBJ2-1	TRBV20-1	CSAMREGHHEQFF
TRBD1	TRBJ1-1	TRBV7-9	CASSFGTGAGPEAFF
TRBD2	TRBJ2-3	TRBV6-2/TRBV6-3	CASSLTSGSRDTQYF
NA	TRBJ2-5	TRBV12-3/TRBV12-4	CASSLRLGTLETQYF
TRBD1	TRBJ2-1	TRBV20-1	CSALRPGQGAGEQFF
NA	TRBJ2-5	TRBV20-1	CSAFRGEETQYF
TRBD2	TRBJ2-3	TRBV20-1	CSAREVAGGTVGTQYF
NA	NA	TRBV20-1	CSAGTGTKRGEQYF
NA	TRBJ2-7	TRBV3-1	CASSQDVTGHEQYF
NA	TRBJ2-6	TRBV7-9	CASSSALGRLSGANVLTF
TRBD2	TRBJ2-3	TRBV11-1	CASMSSGGPTDTQYF
NA	TRBJ1-1	TRBV6-6	CASWQNLNTEAFF
TRBD2	TRBJ2-1	TRBV12-3/TRBV12-4	CASSLQAGGNYNEQFF
NA	TRBJ2-4	TRBV7-9	CASSLVGRGIQYF
NA	TRBJ1-5	TRBV6-2/TRBV6-3	CAGGWGNQPQHF
NA	TRBJ2-3	TRBV7-6	CASSPKLRLSTDTQYF
NA	TRBJ2-3	TRBV20-1	CSARGARTSTDTQYF
NA	TRBJ1-4	TRBV29-1	CSVAGQGGEKLFF
TRBD2	TRBJ2-3	TRBV5-1	CASKETSGTTDTQYF
TRBD2	TRBJ2-3	TRBV12-3/TRBV12-4	CASSSGTSGRAQADTQYF
NA	TRBJ2-1	TRBV24-1	CATSDPGAVHDEQFF
NA	TRBJ1-5	TRBV19	CASPVPDSQPQHF
TRBD1	TRBJ1-1	TRBV4-3	CASSQGGGADTEAFF
NA	NA	TRBV19	CASSRDNLYEQYF
TRBD1	TRBJ1-4	TRBV30	CAWSPTGGGEKLFF
NA	TRBJ2-3	TRBV20-1	CSAGTNLAPDTQYF
NA	TRBJ2-7	TRBV7-8	CASSNQYEQYF